The subject of this entry is one T cell receptor beta chain. Its cognate antigen is unknown. This specimen belongs to a study of cytomegalovirus exposure and HLA in healthy donors. PCR employed 60 Vbeta and 13 Jbeta primers. Here immunoSEQ multiplex PCR was the method, and the copy in TCRdb shows in-frame clones only, minus some. The profile shows about 150,000 clones, under 70% of them singletons. V lost 7 bases, J lost 5 bases, and 11 bases lay in between. CDR1 MGHRA and CDR2 YSYEKL come from the germline V gene. The length of the CDR3 is 12 residues. Study results and limitations: There were some public TCRs occurring in many donors, but most TCR sequences were rare. HLA alleles showed associations with 15,000 to 20,000 TCR beta sequences in a later analysis, at a 0.05 false discovery rate.

The receptor comes from a man younger than 45 in good health and CMV-seropositive. The sample taken for sequencing was PBMCs. The V gene is TRBV4-1, the J gene TRBJ1-1; D call uncertain. In DNA, the CDR3 is TGCGCCAGCACCTCCTCGGGGACTGAAGCTTTCTTT. Translating it yields CASTSSGTEAFF.